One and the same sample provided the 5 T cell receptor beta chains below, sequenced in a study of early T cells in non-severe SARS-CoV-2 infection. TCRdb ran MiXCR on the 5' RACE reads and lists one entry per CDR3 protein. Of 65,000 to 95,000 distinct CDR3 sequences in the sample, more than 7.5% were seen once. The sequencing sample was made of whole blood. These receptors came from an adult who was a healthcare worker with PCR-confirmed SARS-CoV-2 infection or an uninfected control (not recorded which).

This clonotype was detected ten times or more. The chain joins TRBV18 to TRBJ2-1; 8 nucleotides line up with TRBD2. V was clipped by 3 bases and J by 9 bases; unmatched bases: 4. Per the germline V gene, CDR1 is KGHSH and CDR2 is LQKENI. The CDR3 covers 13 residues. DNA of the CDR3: TGTGCCAGCTCACCCCAGAGCGGGGGTGAGCAGTTCTTC. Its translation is CASSPQSGGEQFF.

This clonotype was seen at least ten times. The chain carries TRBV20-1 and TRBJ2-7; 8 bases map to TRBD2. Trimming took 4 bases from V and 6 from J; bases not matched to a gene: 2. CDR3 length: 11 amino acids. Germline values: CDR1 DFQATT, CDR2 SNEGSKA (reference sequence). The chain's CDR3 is CSATGGVEQYF. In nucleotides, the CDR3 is TGCAGTGCTACGGGGGGGGTCGAGCAGTACTTC.

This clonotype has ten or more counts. The CDR3 spells CASSSPQTLQYF. The CDR3 DNA follows: TGTGCCAGCAGCTCTCCACAGACTCTGCAGTATTTT. The chain is built from TRBV5-5 and TRBJ2-3; no firm D call. The germline V gene encodes CDR1 SGHKS and CDR2 YYEKEE (reference sequence). The CDR3 is made up of 12 amino acids. V dropped 3 bases and J dropped 11 bases, with 13 bases sitting between them.

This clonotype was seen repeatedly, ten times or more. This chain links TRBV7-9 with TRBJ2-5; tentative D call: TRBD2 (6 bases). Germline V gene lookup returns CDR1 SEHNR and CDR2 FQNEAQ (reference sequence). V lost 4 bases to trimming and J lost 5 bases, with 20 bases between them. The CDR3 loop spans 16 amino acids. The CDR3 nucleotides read TGTGCCAGCAGCTCGCTTTTAGCGGCTATAACGGAGACCCAGTACTTC. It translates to CASSSLLAAITETQYF. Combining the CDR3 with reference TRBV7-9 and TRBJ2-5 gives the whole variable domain DTGVSQNPRHKITKRGQNVTFRCDPISEHNRLYWYRQTLGQGPEFLTYFQNEAQLEKSRLLSDRFSAERPKGSFSTLEIQRTEQGDSAMYLCASSSLLAAITETQYFGPGTRLLVL.

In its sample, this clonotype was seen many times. CDR3 sequence: CSARDLLAGPYEQYF. CDR3 nucleotides: TGCAGTGCTAGAGACCTCCTAGCGGGGCCCTACGAGCAGTACTTC. This chain links TRBV20-1 with TRBJ2-7; 9 positions agree with TRBD2. Germline assignment: CDR1 DFQATT and CDR2 SNEGSKA (reference sequence). Germline trimming cut 0 bases from V and 2 bases from J; bases unmatched to any gene: 5. This CDR3 spans 15 amino acids.